A single sample is the source of the 17 T cell receptor beta chains below, sequenced in a study of T cells after yellow fever vaccination. Each CDR3 protein gets one entry after TCRdb re-called the 5' RACE reads with MiXCR. Of about 630,000 distinct CDR3 sequences in the sample, around an eighth were seen once. The sequenced sample was PBMCs, obtained on the day of the yellow fever booster vaccination. These receptors were obtained from a man aged 25 to 40 who received the YFV17D yellow fever vaccine.

The rearrangement links TRBV6-2 or TRBV6-3 to TRBJ2-7; D perhaps matches TRBD1 (6 bases). Trimming removed 0 bases from V and 3 bases from J, with 15 bases in between. The CDR3 covers 16 residues. The germline V gene encodes CDR1 MNHEY and CDR2 SVGEGT. The CDR3 DNA follows: TGTGCCAGCAGTTACTCTCTATACTCAGGGGACTACGAGCAGTACTTC. Its translation is CASSYSLYSGDYEQYF.

The gene calls are TRBV9 and TRBJ1-6, with D possibly TRBD1 on 5 matching bases. This CDR3 region has 14 residues. Germline V gene data show CDR1 as SGDLS and CDR2 as YYNGEE. The germline V and J ends were trimmed by 0 bases and 10 bases, with 11 bases remaining between them. The CDR3 DNA reads as TGTGCCAGCAGCGTAGCTCAAAGGGACTCACCCCTCCACTTT. It yields the protein CASSVAQRDSPLHF.

This clonotype was detected a few times. The rearrangement joins TRBV14 to TRBJ2-7; 7 bases match TRBD1. V shed 5 bases, J shed 7 bases, and the junction held 11 bases outside the gene matches. This CDR3 contains 14 residues. Germline V gene sequence: CDR1 SGHDN, CDR2 FVKESK. CDR3 residues: CASSYRDRTGEQYF. For the CDR3, the DNA is TGTGCCAGCAGCTACCGGGACAGAACGGGTGAGCAGTACTTC.

The chain recombines TRBV20-1 with TRBJ2-7; D remains ambiguous. This CDR3 has 12 residues. Germline V lookup: CDR1 DFQATT, CDR2 SNEGSKA (reference sequence). V dropped 4 bases and J dropped 3 bases, with 10 bases sitting between them. The CDR3 reads CSATEIGYEQYF. The CDR3 DNA sequence: TGCAGTGCTACCGAGATTGGCTACGAGCAGTACTTC.

This clonotype occurred many times. The chain employs TRBV5-1 and TRBJ2-1; 9 bases fit TRBD2. CDR3 length: 15 amino acids. Germline CDR1 and CDR2: SGHRS and YFSETQ. With 2 bases clipped from V and 4 bases from J, the junction kept 4 bases outside the gene matches. The CDR3 DNA reads TGCGCCAGCAGCTTCGCGACTAGCGGATACAATGAGCAGTTCTTC. It encodes CASSFATSGYNEQFF. The entire variable domain, with the rest obtained from reference TRBV5-1 and TRBJ2-1, is as follows: KAGVTQTPRYLIKTRGQQVTLSCSPISGHRSVSWYQQTPGQGLQFLFEYFSETQRNKGNFPGRFSGRQFSNSRSEMNVSTLELGDSALYLCASSFATSGYNEQFFGPGTRLTVL.

There are many counts of this clonotype. A junction end diverges from the germline sequence, so it may reflect a read error. V usage is TRBV28 and J usage is TRBJ2-7; D might be TRBD1 or TRBD2, each matching 5 bases. The CDR3 has 13 amino acids. CDR1 and CDR2 from the germline V gene are MDHEN and SYDVKM. The DNA of the CDR3 is TGTGCCAGCAGTTCTCCGGGACCCTATGAGCAGTACTTC. Protein sequence: CASSSPGPYEQYF.

This clonotype was seen ten or more times. This sequence joins TRBV20-1 and TRBJ2-2; 8 bases map to TRBD1. Germline-derived CDR1 and CDR2 are DFQATT and SNEGSKA (reference sequence). V trimming: 5 bases; J trimming: 1 base; junction bases outside the gene matches: 6. This CDR3 comprises 15 residues. The CDR3 DNA sequence: TGCAGTGCTTCCCGACAGGGGCGGAACACCGGGGAGCTGTTTTTT. The encoded protein is CSASRQGRNTGELFF.

This chain uses TRBV2 with TRBJ1-5; the D is unclear. The V gene lost 3 bases and the J gene lost 2 bases, with 14 bases spanning the gap. Per germline, CDR1 SNHLY and CDR2 FYNNEI. The CDR3 loop spans 16 amino acids. The chain's CDR3 is CASSDPLGFGNQPQHF. The DNA of the CDR3 is TGTGCCAGCAGTGATCCCCTAGGGTTCGGCAATCAGCCCCAGCATTTT.

The chain has TRBV6-5 and TRBJ2-1, with 9 bases fitting TRBD2. CDR3 length: 16 residues. Losses at the gene ends were 2 bases for V and 4 bases for J; bases not matched to a gene: 6. CDR1 MNHEY and CDR2 SVGAGI come from the germline V gene. The CDR3 coding sequence is TGTGCCAGCAGTTACGAAGGTAGCGGGAGTTACAATGAGCAGTTCTTC. As protein: CASSYEGSGSYNEQFF.

This rearrangement joins TRBV7-9 to TRBJ1-2, with D perhaps TRBD1 (5 bases). The CDR3 has 15 amino acids. Germline-derived CDR1 and CDR2 are SEHNR and FQNEAQ (reference sequence). V lost 5 bases and J 4 bases, leaving 17 bases between the germline ends. The CDR3, as DNA: TGTGCCAGCAGCAATGGTCCAGGGACGAGCTATGGCTACACCTTC. Its translation: CASSNGPGTSYGYTF.

The table lists this clonotype with a few counts. V and J are TRBV4-3 and TRBJ2-1; unclear D gene. This CDR3 has 16 residues. The germline V gene has CDR1 LGHNA and CDR2 YSLEER. V was clipped by 0 bases and J by 8 bases, with 17 bases between them. The CDR3 loop is CASSQDYQSSPHEQFF. In nucleotides, the CDR3 is TGCGCCAGCAGCCAAGATTATCAGTCAAGCCCCCATGAGCAGTTCTTC.

The chain is built from TRBV10-1 and TRBJ2-3; possibly TRBD1 for D (6 bases). From germline, CDR1 is WNHNN and CDR2 SYGVQD (reference sequence). V lost 3 bases to trimming and J lost 8 bases, with 12 bases between them. The CDR3 spans 13 residues. CDR3 nucleotide sequence: TGCGCCAGCAGTGAAGCGATAGGGGGTACGCAGTATTTT. This encodes CASSEAIGGTQYF.

This chain uses TRBV29-1 with TRBJ2-1, with TRBD1 as a possible D gene (5 bases). The CDR3 is made up of 11 amino acids. CDR1 is SQVTM, CDR2 ANQGSEA, per germline. The CDR3 coding sequence is TGCAGTCTAGGGGCTAACAATGAGCAGTTCTTC. It yields the protein CSLGANNEQFF.

This clonotype was picked up a small number of times. The gene calls are TRBV20-1 and TRBJ2-3; 8 nucleotides match TRBD2. After removal of 3 bases from V and 2 bases from J, the junction contained 7 bases not matched to a gene. There are 15 residues in the CDR3. CDR1 is DFQATT, CDR2 SNEGSKA, per germline (reference sequence). The CDR3 DNA sequence: TGCAGTGCTAGTTGGGCGGGAGGTTACACAGATACGCAGTATTTT. Amino acid sequence: CSASWAGGYTDTQYF.

The CDR3 here is CASSLVFRDGESNYGYTF. The CDR3 DNA sequence: TGTGCCAGCAGCTTGGTATTCCGGGACGGTGAGTCAAACTATGGCTACACCTTC. The chain couples TRBV5-5 to TRBJ1-2; D may be TRBD1 (5 bases). Germline V CDR1 and CDR2: SGHKS, YYEKEE (reference sequence). The V and J ends lost 0 bases and 2 bases respectively, with 20 bases between them. This CDR3 contains 18 residues.

The chain links TRBV15 to TRBJ2-1; weak D call: TRBD2 (6 bases). This CDR3 contains 16 residues. Trimming shortened V by 0 bases and J by 0 bases, and 9 bases separated the two germline ends. Germline V gene data show CDR1 as LNHNV and CDR2 as YYDKDF (reference sequence). CDR3 in DNA: TGTGCCACCAGCAGAGACGCGGGACTCTCCTACAATGAGCAGTTCTTC. It yields the protein CATSRDAGLSYNEQFF.

The chain employs TRBV5-1 and TRBJ2-2; TRBD2 agrees at 8 bases. The CDR3 extends over 16 amino acids. Germline V gene sequence: CDR1 SGHRS, CDR2 YFSETQ. V gave up 3 bases and J gave up 3 bases; unmatched junction bases: 7. The CDR3 region is CASSSSAGEYTGELFF. The CDR3 nucleotides are TGCGCCAGCAGCTCCTCAGCGGGAGAGTACACCGGGGAGCTGTTTTTT.